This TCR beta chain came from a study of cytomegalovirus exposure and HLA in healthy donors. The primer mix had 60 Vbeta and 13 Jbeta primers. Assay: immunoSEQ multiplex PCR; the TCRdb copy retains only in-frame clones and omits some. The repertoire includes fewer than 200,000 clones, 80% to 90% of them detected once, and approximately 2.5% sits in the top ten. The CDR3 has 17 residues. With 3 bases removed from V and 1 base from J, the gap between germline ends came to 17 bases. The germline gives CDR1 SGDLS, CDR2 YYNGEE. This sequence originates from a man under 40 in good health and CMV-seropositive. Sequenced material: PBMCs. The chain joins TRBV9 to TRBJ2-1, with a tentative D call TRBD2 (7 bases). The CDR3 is CASSDPRGRASYNEQFF. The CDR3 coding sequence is TGTGCCAGCAGCGACCCTAGGGGGAGGGCATCCTACAATGAGCAGTTCTTC.